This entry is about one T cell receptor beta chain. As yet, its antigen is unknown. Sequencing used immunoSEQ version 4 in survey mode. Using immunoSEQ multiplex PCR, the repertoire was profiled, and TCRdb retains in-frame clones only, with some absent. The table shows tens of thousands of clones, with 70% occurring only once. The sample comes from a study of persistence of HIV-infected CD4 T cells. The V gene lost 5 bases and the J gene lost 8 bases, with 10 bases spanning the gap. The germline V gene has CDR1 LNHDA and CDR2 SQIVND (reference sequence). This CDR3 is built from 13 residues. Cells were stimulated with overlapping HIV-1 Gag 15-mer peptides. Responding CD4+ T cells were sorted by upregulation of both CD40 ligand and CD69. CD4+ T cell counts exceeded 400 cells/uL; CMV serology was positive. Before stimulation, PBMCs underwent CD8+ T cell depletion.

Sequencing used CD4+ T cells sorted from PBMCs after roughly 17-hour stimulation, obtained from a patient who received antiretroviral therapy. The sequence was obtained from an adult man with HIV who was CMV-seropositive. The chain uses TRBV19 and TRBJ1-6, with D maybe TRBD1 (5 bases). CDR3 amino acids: CASSVLRDSPLHF. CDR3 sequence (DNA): TGTGCCAGTAGTGTCCTCAGGGATTCACCCCTCCACTTT. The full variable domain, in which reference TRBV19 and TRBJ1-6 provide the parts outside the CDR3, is DGGITQSPKYLFRKEGQNVTLSCEQNLNHDAMYWYRQDPGQGLRLIYYSQIVNDFQKGDIAEGYSVSREKKESFPLTVTSAQKNPTAFYLCASSVLRDSPLHFGNGTRLTVT.